A selection of T cell receptor beta chains follows, all from one sample in a study of T cells in Graves' hyperthyroidism and ophthalmopathy. In TCRdb, the multiplex PCR reads were re-called with MiXCR into one record per CDR3 protein. The sample has over 550,000 distinct CDR3 sequences; approximately 15% are singletons. The sequenced material came from blood. These receptors all stem from a woman under 30 with Graves' hyperthyroidism. The CDR3 runs from the conserved cysteine through the conserved F or W. The order of the fields is V gene, D gene, CDR3 length, clone size, J gene, CDR3 protein, CDR3 DNA. The D gene is left open where the match is weak. Clone size is shown for a subset of rows, as once, few, many or a class of expanded clone.

TRBV20-1	-	15	many	TRBJ2-3	CSARAGTDSTDTQYF	TGCAGTGCTAGAGCCGGGACGGACAGCACAGATACGCAGTATTTT
TRBV4-3	TRBD1	19	few	TRBJ2-6	CASSQIHRGLGSGANVLTF	TGCGCCAGCAGCCAAATACACAGGGGTTTGGGCTCTGGGGCCAACGTCCTGACTTTC
TRBV6-1	-	13	few	TRBJ1-1	CASRRVMNTEAFF	TGTGCCAGCAGGAGGGTCATGAACACTGAAGCTTTCTTT
TRBV15	-	14	many	TRBJ1-1	CATSTEPGDTEAFF	TGTGCCACCAGCACCGAGCCAGGGGACACTGAAGCTTTCTTT
TRBV20-1	-	16	many	TRBJ2-2	CSARDPTGTATGELFF	TGCAGTGCTAGAGATCCGACGGGAACGGCCACCGGGGAGCTGTTTTTT
TRBV24-1	TRBD1	14	few	TRBJ2-3	CATSVTGSTDTQYF	TGTGCCACCAGTGTGACAGGGTCCACAGATACGCAGTATTTT
TRBV9	TRBD2	17	-	TRBJ2-2	CASSVSTGGLYTGELFF	TGTGCCAGCAGCGTATCGACGGGAGGCCTGTACACCGGGGAGCTGTTTTTT
TRBV20-1	TRBD1	17	many	TRBJ1-5	CSAASGTGDLSNQPQHF	TGCAGTGCTGCCAGCGGGACAGGGGACCTTAGCAATCAGCCCCAGCATTTT
TRBV29-1	TRBD2	14	few	TRBJ2-1	CSVDSSGIPNEQFF	TGCAGCGTTGACTCCAGCGGGATACCCAATGAGCAGTTCTTC
TRBV6-1	TRBD1	16	many	TRBJ1-1	CASSEGTGTVNTEAFF	TGTGCCAGCAGTGAAGGCACCGGGACAGTGAACACTGAAGCTTTCTTT
TRBV29-1	-	11	few	TRBJ2-7	CSVGQVYEQYF	TGCAGCGTTGGACAGGTCTACGAGCAGTACTTC
TRBV5-8	-	15	few	TRBJ2-1	CASSPGASYYNEQFF	TGTGCCAGCAGCCCGGGGGCTTCTTACTACAATGAGCAGTTCTTC
TRBV7-2	TRBD2	13	-	TRBJ2-1	CASSQPGLAGGIF	TGTGCCAGCAGTCAGCCGGGACTAGCGGGGGGCATCTTC
TRBV6-4	-	20	-	TRBJ2-1	CASSDRGMLGGKRSYNEQFF	TGTGCCAGCAGTGACAGGGGCATGTTGGGCGGGAAGAGGTCTTACAATGAGCAGTTCTTC
TRBV15	-	17	few	TRBJ1-5	CATSRIGASALNQPQHF	TGTGCCACCAGCAGAATAGGGGCTAGTGCCCTCAATCAGCCCCAGCATTTT
TRBV20-1	TRBD2	14	-	TRBJ2-7	CSARDDLAGREQYF	TGCAGTGCTAGAGATGACCTAGCGGGTCGCGAGCAGTACTTC
TRBV2	-	12	many	TRBJ1-1	CARQQGNTEAFF	TGTGCCAGACAACAGGGGAACACTGAAGCTTTCTTT
TRBV29-1	-	13	-	TRBJ2-7	CSVRGEGFYEQYF	TGCAGCGTAAGGGGGGAGGGGTTCTACGAGCAGTACTTC
TRBV6-2/TRBV6-3	-	13	-	TRBJ2-7	CASSYGGLGEQYF	TGTGCCAGCAGTTACGGGGGGCTGGGGGAGCAGTACTTC
TRBV13	TRBD2	16	many	TRBJ2-2	CASSLGRGANTGELFF	TGTGCCAGCAGCCTCGGCCGGGGGGCGAACACCGGGGAGCTGTTTTTT
TRBV25-1	TRBD1	20	few	TRBJ2-7	CASSPMAGTEVDILSYEQYF	TGTGCCAGCAGTCCTATGGCTGGGACAGAGGTCGACATACTCTCCTACGAGCAGTACTTC
TRBV6-1	TRBD1	15	many	TRBJ1-1	CASSEAQGANTEAFF	TGTGCCAGCAGTGAAGCCCAGGGGGCGAACACTGAAGCTTTCTTT
TRBV30	TRBD1	14	few	TRBJ2-1	CAWQYGTGLREQFF	TGTGCCTGGCAGTATGGGACAGGGCTTCGTGAGCAGTTCTTC
TRBV7-9	-	12	many	TRBJ2-7	CAVNRRDYEQYF	TGTGCCGTAAACAGGAGAGACTACGAGCAGTACTTC
TRBV2	-	12	many	TRBJ2-7	CASQRSSYEQYF	TGTGCCAGCCAAAGGTCCTCCTACGAGCAGTACTTC
TRBV29-1	TRBD1	14	few	TRBJ2-5	CSVDLGQTQVDQYF	TGCAGCGTTGACCTGGGACAGACCCAAGTCGACCAGTACTTC
TRBV6-1	-	16	-	TRBJ1-5	CASRPVSSSGVQPQHF	TGTGCCAGCAGACCCGTCTCCTCGTCTGGAGTCCAGCCCCAGCATTTT
TRBV20-1	-	16	few	TRBJ2-5	CSARVRGHPMGETQYF	TGCAGTGCTAGAGTTCGGGGACACCCCATGGGAGAGACCCAGTACTTC
TRBV28	-	16	many	TRBJ1-1	CASSPRQGRMNTEAFF	TGTGCCAGCAGTCCCCGCCAGGGGAGGATGAACACTGAAGCTTTCTTT
TRBV7-3	-	15	-	TRBJ2-3	CASGRGGISTDTQYF	TGTGCCAGTGGTAGGGGAGGCATCAGCACAGATACGCAGTATTTT
TRBV7-2	-	14	many	TRBJ2-5	CASSSPRRQETQYF	TGTGCCAGCAGCTCCCCGCGCCGCCAAGAGACCCAGTACTTC
TRBV6-1	-	16	many	TRBJ2-5	CASSEAMGGGGETQYF	TGTGCCAGCAGTGAAGCGATGGGTGGGGGTGGAGAGACCCAGTACTTC
TRBV10-3	TRBD2	16	-	TRBJ2-1	CAMGVLASGHRNEQFF	TGTGCCATGGGGGTTTTGGCTAGCGGTCACAGGAATGAGCAGTTCTTC
TRBV20-1	TRBD2	12	few	TRBJ2-7	CSAQKGLAEQYF	TGCAGTGCTCAAAAAGGACTAGCGGAGCAGTACTTC
TRBV20-1	TRBD2	16	-	TRBJ2-1	CSARTGSAGANNEQFF	TGCAGTGCTAGAACCGGCTCAGCGGGGGCGAACAATGAGCAGTTCTTC
TRBV5-1	TRBD2	17	many	TRBJ2-3	CASSLDGRAVLADTQYF	TGCGCCAGCAGCTTGGACGGGAGGGCCGTATTAGCAGATACGCAGTATTTT
TRBV2	-	16	many	TRBJ1-5	CASSLLMGGSNQPQHF	TGTGCCAGCAGCTTATTAATGGGGGGGAGCAATCAGCCCCAGCATTTT
TRBV6-1	-	16	-	TRBJ2-2	CASLTLAVLATGELFF	TGTGCCAGCCTTACGTTGGCAGTCCTGGCCACCGGGGAGCTGTTTTTT
TRBV27	-	16	-	TRBJ2-5	CASSQSGLSVRETQYF	TGTGCCAGCAGCCAATCCGGCTTGAGCGTGAGAGAGACCCAGTACTTC
TRBV7-9	-	14	many	TRBJ2-1	CASSLRGPGDEQFF	TGTGCCAGCAGCTTGCGGGGGCCCGGCGATGAGCAGTTCTTC
TRBV29-1	-	17	few	TRBJ1-1	CSVGLSSKGTYHTEAFF	TGCAGCGTTGGACTCTCGTCGAAGGGGACCTACCACACTGAAGCTTTCTTT